A selection of T cell receptor beta chains follows, all from one sample in a study of cytomegalovirus exposure and HLA in healthy donors. Profiling relied on immunoSEQ multiplex PCR, and the TCRdb table lists in-frame clones only, not all of them. This sample yields 250,000 to 300,000 clones, of which 70% to 90% are seen a single time; around 1% belongs to the top ten. The material sequenced was PBMCs. Receptor source: a woman in her late teens or twenties in good health and CMV-seronegative. Each CDR3 is given without its conserved first and last residue.

CDR3 length,V gene,J gene,CDR3 protein
13,TRBV5-1,TRBJ2-1,ASSFDLAGGREQF
15,TRBV10-2,TRBJ1-1,ASSESGTLRAGDEAF
16,TRBV19,TRBJ2-1,ASSSDSGKSASYNEQF
13,TRBV6-1,TRBJ2-7,ASSGGTSGGYEQY
11,TRBV29-1,TRBJ1-1,SVVAPGNTEAF
11,TRBV2,TRBJ2-7,ASSEGGQGSVA
12,TRBV18,TRBJ2-7,ASSNRMRGLEQY
13,TRBV10-3,TRBJ2-7,AISPGQESSYEQY
11,TRBV6-6,TRBJ1-2,ASTPGTGYGYT
15,TRBV19,TRBJ1-2,ASSIRTRDTKNYGYT
13,TRBV6-5,TRBJ2-1,ASSYGGGLVNEQF
13,TRBV6-5,TRBJ1-1,ASSYSGVMNTEAF
12,TRBV10-3,TRBJ1-3,AIRGVGTGNTIY
14,TRBV5-3,TRBJ2-1,ARSLLGPKYDNEQF
11,TRBV7-2,TRBJ1-2,ASSLEAGDGYT
11,TRBV28,TRBJ1-2,ASSFPRAYGYT
14,TRBV2,TRBJ2-7,ASSATSSGTSYEQY
13,TRBV27,TRBJ1-5,ASSSVTGGRQPQH
11,TRBV10-1,TRBJ2-7,ASSDYGVYEQY
12,TRBV5-1,TRBJ2-3,ASSFTTGTDTQY
12,TRBV5-1,TRBJ2-2,ASSLDTNTGELF
17,TRBV11-2,TRBJ2-7,ASSLVLVWKGDYHYEQY
9,TRBV11-1,TRBJ2-7,ASSLGLEQY
14,TRBV9,TRBJ2-7,ASSVDSGGLSYEQY
13,TRBV10-1,TRBJ2-5,ASSALARIQETQY
13,TRBV5-6,TRBJ2-7,ASRRLAGISYEQY
13,TRBV27,TRBJ1-1,ASSSSSGMNTEAF
13,TRBV18,TRBJ2-7,ASSPLTSVTYEQY
13,TRBV7-2,TRBJ1-1,ASSLAGSRNTEAF
15,TRBV7-8,TRBJ2-3,ASSFPLTSGRTDTQY
12,TRBV7-7,TRBJ2-5,ASSPRTGEETQY
14,TRBV6-1,TRBJ1-5,ASSDPGGGLFQPQH
15,TRBV9,TRBJ2-2,ASSAQRTGGEGGELF
14,TRBV2,TRBJ2-7,ASSASSGGFSYEQY
9,TRBV7-9,TRBJ2-1,ASSPGVEQF
13,TRBV30,TRBJ2-3,AWSALTGGTDTQY
14,TRBV13,TRBJ1-1,ASSSLLSLVTAEAF
16,TRBV5-1,TRBJ2-2,ASSWGLAGGPETGELF
14,TRBV27,TRBJ1-2,ASSSLSKQAFYGYT
12,TRBV7-2,TRBJ2-3,ASSSWDSPDTQY
11,TRBV19,TRBJ2-3,ASSPGITDTQY
11,TRBV11-1,TRBJ2-7,ASSFGSSYEQY
13,TRBV10-3,TRBJ1-1,AIMEGRGSNTEAF
13,TRBV5-1,TRBJ1-5,ASSLDGRDNQPQH
12,TRBV18,TRBJ1-4,ASSWTGLNEKLF
11,TRBV10-1,TRBJ1-2,ASSDWENYGYT
11,TRBV2,TRBJ2-7,ASSGDSSYEQY
15,TRBV7-9,TRBJ1-5,ASSPDSTGNSNQPQH
11,TRBV10-3,TRBJ1-2,ATRGRQGDVYT
11,TRBV9,TRBJ1-6,ASSAALGGALH
11,TRBV28,TRBJ1-1,ASRGTGFTEAF
13,TRBV27,TRBJ2-5,ASSPTGTVGETQY
13,TRBV27,TRBJ2-7,ASSLSLLGGYEQY